The rows below give T cell receptor beta chains drawn from one sample of a study of cytomegalovirus exposure and HLA in healthy donors. Sequencing used immunoSEQ multiplex PCR; TCRdb keeps in-frame clones, though not all of them. Of roughly 190,000 clones listed, 60% to 80% are singletons. Material for sequencing was PBMCs. The receptors were gathered from a female donor in good health and CMV-seronegative. The CDR3 runs from the conserved cysteine through the conserved F or W. The order of the fields is V gene, J gene, CDR3 length, CDR3 protein.

V gene: TRBV6-1; J gene: TRBJ1-1; CDR3 length: 14; CDR3 protein: CASSEANRGTEAFF
V gene: TRBV15; J gene: TRBJ1-2; CDR3 length: 17; CDR3 protein: CATSRDGIGGKSYGYTF
V gene: TRBV9; J gene: TRBJ2-1; CDR3 length: 15; CDR3 protein: CASSVGASGNNEQFF
V gene: TRBV5-4; J gene: TRBJ1-6; CDR3 length: 16; CDR3 protein: CASSSETGGYNSPLHF
V gene: TRBV9; J gene: TRBJ2-3; CDR3 length: 16; CDR3 protein: CASSATSGGPTDTQYF
V gene: TRBV5-6; J gene: TRBJ1-2; CDR3 length: 19; CDR3 protein: CASSWIMAHPGQTVYGYTF
V gene: TRBV7-8; J gene: TRBJ2-7; CDR3 length: 16; CDR3 protein: CASSHRQGSLIYEQYF
V gene: TRBV2; J gene: TRBJ1-3; CDR3 length: 14; CDR3 protein: CASSLGTGSFTIYF
V gene: TRBV4-3; J gene: TRBJ1-5; CDR3 length: 17; CDR3 protein: CASSQDKAGANNQPQHF
V gene: TRBV7-3; J gene: TRBJ2-2; CDR3 length: 15; CDR3 protein: CASIRGAKRTGELFF
V gene: TRBV7-2; J gene: TRBJ2-1; CDR3 length: 15; CDR3 protein: CASSISGGAYNEQFF
V gene: TRBV30; J gene: TRBJ2-5; CDR3 length: 12; CDR3 protein: CALAASLWTQYF
V gene: TRBV28; J gene: TRBJ1-5; CDR3 length: 14; CDR3 protein: CASSLEAAVAAQHF
V gene: TRBV9; J gene: TRBJ2-3; CDR3 length: 20; CDR3 protein: CASSPRPGLAGGRGTDTQYF
V gene: TRBV7-3; J gene: TRBJ2-2; CDR3 length: 17; CDR3 protein: CASSSQTDRVGTGELFF
V gene: TRBV13; J gene: TRBJ1-1; CDR3 length: 15; CDR3 protein: CASSLVWDRESEAFF
V gene: TRBV4-1; J gene: TRBJ1-2; CDR3 length: 15; CDR3 protein: CASSQDWHPNYGYTF
V gene: TRBV7-2; J gene: TRBJ2-7; CDR3 length: 13; CDR3 protein: CASSTSGGGEQYF
V gene: TRBV6-1; J gene: TRBJ2-6; CDR3 length: 15; CDR3 protein: CASSDGQSGANVLTF
V gene: TRBV28; J gene: TRBJ1-1; CDR3 length: 13; CDR3 protein: CASSWTRGTEAFF
V gene: TRBV7-9; J gene: TRBJ1-1; CDR3 length: 11; CDR3 protein: CASSLRAEAFF
V gene: TRBV19; J gene: TRBJ2-2; CDR3 length: 14; CDR3 protein: CASSTPRVAGELFF
V gene: TRBV27; J gene: TRBJ2-7; CDR3 length: 15; CDR3 protein: CASSLEGSGAGPQYF
V gene: TRBV7-2; J gene: TRBJ1-1; CDR3 length: 15; CDR3 protein: CASSLVGGSNTEAFF
V gene: TRBV19; J gene: TRBJ2-1; CDR3 length: 13; CDR3 protein: CASSIPSSGTKFF
V gene: TRBV27; J gene: TRBJ1-1; CDR3 length: 13; CDR3 protein: CASSFPGGTEAFF
V gene: TRBV5-1; J gene: TRBJ1-5; CDR3 length: 15; CDR3 protein: CASSPVGGGNQPQHF
V gene: TRBV7-8; J gene: TRBJ1-1; CDR3 length: 14; CDR3 protein: CASRLREGNTEAFF
V gene: TRBV7-2; J gene: TRBJ2-1; CDR3 length: 14; CDR3 protein: CASSLVFGGNEQFF
V gene: TRBV19; J gene: TRBJ2-7; CDR3 length: 16; CDR3 protein: CASRVTGGRSGNEQYF
V gene: TRBV11-1; J gene: TRBJ2-7; CDR3 length: 15; CDR3 protein: CASSLGHATAYEQYF
V gene: TRBV6-5; J gene: TRBJ1-4; CDR3 length: 14; CDR3 protein: CASKTRDTNEKLFF
V gene: TRBV5-6; J gene: TRBJ2-5; CDR3 length: 15; CDR3 protein: CASSLGLAGVETQYF
V gene: TRBV7-3; J gene: TRBJ2-5; CDR3 length: 14; CDR3 protein: CASSLDPGQETQYF
V gene: TRBV5-1; J gene: TRBJ1-1; CDR3 length: 15; CDR3 protein: CASSLGNRQNTEAFF
V gene: TRBV2; J gene: TRBJ1-3; CDR3 length: 15; CDR3 protein: CASSEGDSSGNTIYF
V gene: TRBV27; J gene: TRBJ1-6; CDR3 length: 20; CDR3 protein: CASSPFYRGPTGPWDSPLHF
V gene: TRBV14; J gene: TRBJ2-7; CDR3 length: 13; CDR3 protein: CASSHGGSYEQYF
V gene: TRBV2; J gene: TRBJ2-5; CDR3 length: 15; CDR3 protein: CASSVGGGFQETQYF
V gene: TRBV28; J gene: TRBJ1-1; CDR3 length: 15; CDR3 protein: CASSFRRGRKAEAFF
V gene: TRBV15; J gene: TRBJ1-4; CDR3 length: 14; CDR3 protein: CATSRELGGEKLFF
V gene: TRBV6-1; J gene: TRBJ1-4; CDR3 length: 14; CDR3 protein: CASSESGRGEKLFF
V gene: TRBV30; J gene: TRBJ1-1; CDR3 length: 14; CDR3 protein: CAWSEGIVWTEAFF
V gene: TRBV19; J gene: TRBJ1-5; CDR3 length: 15; CDR3 protein: CASSIVGGPGQPQHF
V gene: TRBV11-2; J gene: TRBJ2-5; CDR3 length: 14; CDR3 protein: CASDPGRGWETQYF
V gene: TRBV4-3; J gene: TRBJ2-7; CDR3 length: 16; CDR3 protein: CASSPSVLRGPYEQYF
V gene: TRBV6-5; J gene: TRBJ1-1; CDR3 length: 16; CDR3 protein: CASSYPPGQGGTEAFF
V gene: TRBV28; J gene: TRBJ2-7; CDR3 length: 15; CDR3 protein: CASTLLAGHSYEQYF
V gene: TRBV28; J gene: TRBJ2-7; CDR3 length: 14; CDR3 protein: CASKTGRVVGEQYF
V gene: TRBV11-3; J gene: TRBJ2-6; CDR3 length: 15; CDR3 protein: CASSLGPAGANVLTF
V gene: TRBV19; J gene: TRBJ1-5; CDR3 length: 13; CDR3 protein: CASSMGRNQPQHF
V gene: TRBV11-3; J gene: TRBJ2-1; CDR3 length: 16; CDR3 protein: CASSLGQAGGLNEQFF
V gene: TRBV7-8; J gene: TRBJ1-2; CDR3 length: 13; CDR3 protein: CASSFGLLYGYTF
V gene: TRBV7-2; J gene: TRBJ1-1; CDR3 length: 15; CDR3 protein: CASSPGYLSRTEAFF
V gene: TRBV19; J gene: TRBJ2-1; CDR3 length: 14; CDR3 protein: CASSIGGSFNEQFF
V gene: TRBV6-5; J gene: TRBJ2-7; CDR3 length: 14; CDR3 protein: CASSGTGGWYEQYF
V gene: TRBV28; J gene: TRBJ1-1; CDR3 length: 16; CDR3 protein: CASPPGTGHRNTEAFF
V gene: TRBV5-1; J gene: .; CDR3 length: 15; CDR3 protein: CASSTLTPGVGEQYF
V gene: TRBV29-1; J gene: TRBJ1-5; CDR3 length: 12; CDR3 protein: CSVREGNQPQHF